This TCR beta chain stems from a study of T-cell memory formation after mild COVID-19. Overall study context: Clusters of TCRs were largely donor specific.

TCRdb redid the calling of the 5' RACE reads with MiXCR, one entry per CDR3 protein. The sample shows a few hundred thousand distinct CDR3 sequences, 20% to 25% of them seen only once. V was cut by 5 bases and J by 0 bases, with 19 bases left in between. CDR1 is SGHAT, CDR2 FQNNGV, per germline. There are 17 residues in the CDR3. V and J are TRBV11-2 and TRBJ2-5; D ambiguous. Sequencing used PBMCs or a T cell subset sorted from them (not recorded which). The TCR sequence derives from a man between 18 and 29 years old who had mild COVID-19 (a few samples of this study predate the infection). Cell type and time point are not known. CDR3 sequence reads: CASSPPVLAMYQETQYF. The CDR3 coding sequence is TGTGCCAGCAGCCCCCCTGTTTTGGCGATGTACCAAGAGACCCAGTACTTC.